The source of this T cell receptor (beta chain) is a study of PD-1 blockade in classical Hodgkin lymphoma. Method: immunoSEQ multiplex PCR; TCRdb's copy keeps in-frame clones and lacks some. The table includes about 30,000 clones, 88% detected once. Each and every patient relapsed after autologous stem cell transplantation, and patients got differing brentuximab vedotin exposure. Magnetic negative selection was used to purify CD8+ T cells from thawed PBMCs. The CDR3 is 14 amino acids. Germline trimming cut 6 bases from V and 3 bases from J; bases unmatched to any gene: 4. Germline V gives CDR1 MGHDK, CDR2 SYGVNS.

The chain carries TRBV25-1 and TRBJ1-5; TRBD1 matches 8 bases. The receptor comes from a human donor with classical Hodgkin lymphoma. This material consisted of CD8+ T cells from blood, taken at baseline. The CDR3 here is CASSKTGANQPQHF. The CDR3 nucleotides read TGTGCCAGCAGCAAGACAGGGGCCAATCAGCCCCAGCATTTT. Full variable domain (rest looked up from reference TRBV25-1 and TRBJ1-5): EADIYQTPRYLVIGTGKKITLECSQTMGHDKMYWYQQDPGMELHLIHYSYGVNSTEKGDLSSESTVSRIRTEHFPLTLESARPSHTSQYLCASSKTGANQPQHFGDGTRLSIL.